The clone carrying this TCR beta chain was detected ten times or more. Antigen unknown. A TCRbeta library incorporating unique molecular identifiers was prepared. MiXCR was run by TCRdb on the PCR reads, yielding one entry per CDR3 protein. The sample shows about 200,000 distinct CDR3 sequences, 6.6% of them seen only once. This specimen comes from a study of T-cell reconstitution after alpha-beta-depleted transplantation in children. Findings and limits, study-wide: Some patients' high day-60 TCRbeta diversity was traced to surviving recipient T cells and thymic progenitors. The study reportedly traced alpha-beta T cells about two months after transplant to several hundred expanded graft clones. Most T-cell counts and diversity one year after the transplant came from T cells that were newly produced.

Losses at the gene ends were 4 bases for V and 3 bases for J; bases not matched to a gene: 6. This CDR3 is built from 14 residues. Germline V gene data show CDR1 as SQVTM and CDR2 as ANQGSEA. The sequencing here drew on PBMCs, taken before TCRalphabeta/CD19-depleted stem cell transplant. The receptor was isolated from a boy younger than 10 with acute lymphoblastic leukemia, due to receive a stem cell transplant. The J gene is TRBJ2-7, the V gene TRBV29-1; 10 nucleotides match TRBD2. CDR3 sequence (DNA): TGCAGCGTTGGTCTAGCGGGAGCTGTCTACGAGCAGTACTTC. Residues: CSVGLAGAVYEQYF.